The source of this T cell receptor (beta chain) is a study of technical replicates of blood from several donors. The CDR3 extends over 13 amino acids. CDR1 and CDR2 (germline): SGHDT, YYEEEE. Trimming pared 1 base from V and 2 bases from J, leaving 7 bases between. This table comes from immunoSEQ multiplex PCR, and its TCRdb copy is limited to in-frame clones, with some not included. The sample gives roughly 60,000 clones, just under 90% of which show up once; about 5.5% is in the top ten. The rearrangement joins TRBV5-6 to TRBJ2-7; D is unclear. This receptor was taken from a human donor in good health. Some clones in this sample may be carry-over from other donors' samples. The sequencing sample was made of PBMCs. The CDR3 nucleotides are TGTGCCAGCAGCTTGCGGCAGGCCTACGAGCAGTACTTC. Protein product: CASSLRQAYEQYF.